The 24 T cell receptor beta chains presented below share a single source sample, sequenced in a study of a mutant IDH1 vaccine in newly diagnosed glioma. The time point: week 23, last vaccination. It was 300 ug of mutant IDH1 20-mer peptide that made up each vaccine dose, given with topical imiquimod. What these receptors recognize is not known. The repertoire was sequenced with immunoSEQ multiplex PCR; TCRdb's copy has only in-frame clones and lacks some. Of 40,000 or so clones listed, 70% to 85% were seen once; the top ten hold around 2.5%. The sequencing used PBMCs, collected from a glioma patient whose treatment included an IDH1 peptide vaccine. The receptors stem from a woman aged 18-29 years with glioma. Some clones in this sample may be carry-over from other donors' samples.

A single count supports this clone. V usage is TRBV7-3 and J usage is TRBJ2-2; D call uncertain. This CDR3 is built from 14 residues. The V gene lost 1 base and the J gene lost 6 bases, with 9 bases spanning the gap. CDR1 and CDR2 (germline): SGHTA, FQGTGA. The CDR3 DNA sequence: TGTGCCAGCAGCTTAATGGGGATACCCGGGGAGCTGTTTTTT. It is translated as CASSLMGIPGELFF.

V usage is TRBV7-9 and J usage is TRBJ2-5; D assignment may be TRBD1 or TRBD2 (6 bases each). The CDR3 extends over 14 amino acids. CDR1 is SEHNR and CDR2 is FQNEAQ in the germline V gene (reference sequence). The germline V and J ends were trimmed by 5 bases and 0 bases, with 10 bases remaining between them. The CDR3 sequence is CASSGGQYQETQYF. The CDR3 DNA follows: TGTGCCAGCAGCGGGGGGCAGTACCAAGAGACCCAGTACTTC. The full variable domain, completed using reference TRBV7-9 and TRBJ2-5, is DTGVSQNPRHKITKRGQNVTFRCDPISEHNRLYWYRQTLGQGPEFLTYFQNEAQLEKSRLLSDRFSAERPKGSFSTLEIQRTEQGDSAMYLCASSGGQYQETQYFGPGTRLLVL.

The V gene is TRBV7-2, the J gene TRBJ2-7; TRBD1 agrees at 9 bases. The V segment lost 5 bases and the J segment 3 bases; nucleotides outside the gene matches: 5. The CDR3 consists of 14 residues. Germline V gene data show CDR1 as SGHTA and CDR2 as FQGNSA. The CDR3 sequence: CASSHGTGYYEQYF. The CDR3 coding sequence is TGTGCCAGCAGCCACGGGACAGGGTACTACGAGCAGTACTTC.

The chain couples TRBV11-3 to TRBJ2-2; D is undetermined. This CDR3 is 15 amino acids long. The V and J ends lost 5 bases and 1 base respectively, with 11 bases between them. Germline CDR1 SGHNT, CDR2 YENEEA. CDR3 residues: CASSQGSWNTGELFF. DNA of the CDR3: TGTGCCAGCAGCCAAGGATCATGGAACACCGGGGAGCTGTTTTTT. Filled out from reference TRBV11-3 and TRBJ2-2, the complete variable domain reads EAGVVQSPRYKIIEKKQPVAFWCNPISGHNTLYWYLQNLGQGPELLIRYENEEAVDDSQLPKDRFSAERLKGVDSTLKIQPAELGDSAVYLCASSQGSWNTGELFFGEGSRLTVL.

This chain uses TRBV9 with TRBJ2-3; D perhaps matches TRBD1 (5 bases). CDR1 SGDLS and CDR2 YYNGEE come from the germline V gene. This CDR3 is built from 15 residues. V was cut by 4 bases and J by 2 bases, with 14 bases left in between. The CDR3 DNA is TGTGCCAGCAGCAAAACAGGCACCTTCACAGATACGCAGTATTTT. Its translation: CASSKTGTFTDTQYF.

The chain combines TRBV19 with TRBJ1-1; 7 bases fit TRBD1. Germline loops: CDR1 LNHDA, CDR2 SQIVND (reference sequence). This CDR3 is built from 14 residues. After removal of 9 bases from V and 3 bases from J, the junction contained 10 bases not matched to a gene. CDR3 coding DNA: TGTGCCAGCCGTAGGGGGCCTGGGTACACTGAAGCTTTCTTT. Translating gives CASRRGPGYTEAFF.

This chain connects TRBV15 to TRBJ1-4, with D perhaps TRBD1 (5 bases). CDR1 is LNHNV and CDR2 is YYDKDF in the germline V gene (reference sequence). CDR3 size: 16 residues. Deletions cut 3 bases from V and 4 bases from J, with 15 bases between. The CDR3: CATSSAGNLVNEKLFF. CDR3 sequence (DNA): TGTGCCACCAGCAGTGCAGGGAATTTGGTTAATGAAAAACTGTTTTTT.

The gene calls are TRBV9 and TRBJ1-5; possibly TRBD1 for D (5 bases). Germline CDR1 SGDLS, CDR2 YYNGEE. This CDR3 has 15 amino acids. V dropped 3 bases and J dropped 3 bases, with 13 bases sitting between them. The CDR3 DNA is TGTGCCAGCAGCGAAGATGGGGGAAACAATCAGCCCCAGCATTTT. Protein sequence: CASSEDGGNNQPQHF.

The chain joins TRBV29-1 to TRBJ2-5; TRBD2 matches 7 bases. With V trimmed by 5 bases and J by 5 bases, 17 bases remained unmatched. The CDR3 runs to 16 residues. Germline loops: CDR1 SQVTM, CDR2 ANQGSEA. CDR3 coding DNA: TGCAGCGTTTTGGCCCCCCGCGGGAGCTCTAGGGAGACCCAGTACTTC. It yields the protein CSVLAPRGSSRETQYF. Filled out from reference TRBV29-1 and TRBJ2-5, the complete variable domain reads SAVISQKPSRDICQRGTSLTIQCQVDSQVTMMFWYRQQPGQSLTLIATANQGSEATYESGFVIDKFPISRPNLTFSTLTVSNMSPEDSSIYLCSVLAPRGSSRETQYFGPGTRLLVL.

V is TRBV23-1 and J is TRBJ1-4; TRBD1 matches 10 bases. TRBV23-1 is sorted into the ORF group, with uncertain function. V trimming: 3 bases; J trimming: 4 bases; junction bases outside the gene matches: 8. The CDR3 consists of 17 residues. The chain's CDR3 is CASSHPTGGSINEKLFF. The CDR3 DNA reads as TGCGCCAGCAGTCACCCGACAGGGGGCAGCATTAATGAAAAACTGTTTTTT.

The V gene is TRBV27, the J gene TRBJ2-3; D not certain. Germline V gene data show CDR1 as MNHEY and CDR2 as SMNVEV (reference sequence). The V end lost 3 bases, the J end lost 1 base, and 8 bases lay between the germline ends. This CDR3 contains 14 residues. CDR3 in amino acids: CASSFERRTDTQYF. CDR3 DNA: TGTGCCAGCAGTTTTGAGAGGCGCACAGATACGCAGTATTTT.

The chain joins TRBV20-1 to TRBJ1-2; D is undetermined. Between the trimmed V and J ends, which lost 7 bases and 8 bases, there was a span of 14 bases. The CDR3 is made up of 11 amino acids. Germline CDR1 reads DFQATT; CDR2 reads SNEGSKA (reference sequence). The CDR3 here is CSVKTDSGYTF. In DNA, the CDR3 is TGCAGTGTTAAGACTGATTCGGGCTACACCTTC.

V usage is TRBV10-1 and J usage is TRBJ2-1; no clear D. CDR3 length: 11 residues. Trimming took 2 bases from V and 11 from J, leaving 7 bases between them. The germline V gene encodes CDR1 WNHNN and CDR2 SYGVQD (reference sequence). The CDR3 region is CASSEDAQQFF. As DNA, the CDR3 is TGCGCCAGCAGTGAGGACGCCCAGCAGTTCTTC.

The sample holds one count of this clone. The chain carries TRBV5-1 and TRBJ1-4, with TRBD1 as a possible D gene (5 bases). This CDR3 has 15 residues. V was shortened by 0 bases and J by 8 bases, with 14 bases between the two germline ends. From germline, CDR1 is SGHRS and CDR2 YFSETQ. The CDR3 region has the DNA TGCGCCAGCAGCTTGGAACTCGGGGCGGGGGAAAAACTGTTTTTT. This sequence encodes CASSLELGAGEKLFF.

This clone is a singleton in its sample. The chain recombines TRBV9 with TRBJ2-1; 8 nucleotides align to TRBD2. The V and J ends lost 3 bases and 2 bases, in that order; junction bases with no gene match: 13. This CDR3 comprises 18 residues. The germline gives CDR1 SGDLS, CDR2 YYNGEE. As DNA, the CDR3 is TGTGCCAGCAGCGAGAGGAGCGGGGGCTACCCCGCCTACAATGAGCAGTTCTTC. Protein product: CASSERSGGYPAYNEQFF.

This CDR3 is CASSEGRTRLGNEQFF. The CDR3 DNA reads TGTGCCAGCAGTGAGGGACGGACTAGACTCGGCAATGAGCAGTTCTTC. This chain connects TRBV6-1 to TRBJ2-1; 7 nucleotides line up with TRBD2. V lost 3 bases and J lost 6; bases outside the gene matches: 11. The CDR3 runs to 16 residues. Germline V gene lookup returns CDR1 MNHNS and CDR2 SASEGT.

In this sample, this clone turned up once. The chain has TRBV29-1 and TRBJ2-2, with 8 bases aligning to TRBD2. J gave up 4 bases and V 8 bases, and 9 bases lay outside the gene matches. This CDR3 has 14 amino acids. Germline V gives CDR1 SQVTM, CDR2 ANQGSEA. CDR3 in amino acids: CSTSGSGATGELFF. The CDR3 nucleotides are TGCAGCACGAGTGGTAGCGGGGCCACCGGGGAGCTGTTTTTT.

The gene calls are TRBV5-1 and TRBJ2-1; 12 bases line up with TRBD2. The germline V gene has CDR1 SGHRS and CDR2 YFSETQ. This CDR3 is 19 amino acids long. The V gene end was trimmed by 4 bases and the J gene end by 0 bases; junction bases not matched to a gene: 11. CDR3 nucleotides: TGCGCCAGCAGCCCGAACAGACTAGCGGGGGAAAGCTCCTACAATGAGCAGTTCTTC. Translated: CASSPNRLAGESSYNEQFF.

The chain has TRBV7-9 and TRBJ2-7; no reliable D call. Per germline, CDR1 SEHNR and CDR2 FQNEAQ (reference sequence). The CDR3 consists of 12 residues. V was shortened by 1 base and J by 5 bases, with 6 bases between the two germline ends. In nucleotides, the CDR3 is TGTGCCAGCAGCTTAGATTTCAACGAGCAGTACTTC. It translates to CASSLDFNEQYF.

CDR3 amino acids: CASSLSDSNQPQHF. The CDR3 nucleotides read TGTGCCAGCAGTTTATCAGATAGCAATCAGCCCCAGCATTTT. The chain recombines TRBV27 with TRBJ1-5; D remains ambiguous. CDR3 length equals 14 residues. The ends were cut back, 0 bases at V and 0 bases at J, with 3 bases in the middle. Germline CDR1 is MNHEY and CDR2 is SMNVEV (reference sequence).

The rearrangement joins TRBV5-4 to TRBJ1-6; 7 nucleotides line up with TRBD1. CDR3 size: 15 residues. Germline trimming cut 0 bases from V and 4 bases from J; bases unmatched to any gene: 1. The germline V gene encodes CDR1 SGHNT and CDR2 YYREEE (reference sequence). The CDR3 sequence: CASSLGRGYNSPLHF. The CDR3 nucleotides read TGTGCCAGCAGCTTGGGCAGGGGGTATAATTCACCCCTCCACTTT.

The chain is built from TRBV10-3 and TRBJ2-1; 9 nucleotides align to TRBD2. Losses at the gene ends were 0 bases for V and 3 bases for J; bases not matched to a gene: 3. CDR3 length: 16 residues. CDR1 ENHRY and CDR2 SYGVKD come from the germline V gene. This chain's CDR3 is CAISESTSGNYNEQFF. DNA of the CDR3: TGTGCCATCAGTGAGTCGACTAGCGGAAACTACAATGAGCAGTTCTTC.

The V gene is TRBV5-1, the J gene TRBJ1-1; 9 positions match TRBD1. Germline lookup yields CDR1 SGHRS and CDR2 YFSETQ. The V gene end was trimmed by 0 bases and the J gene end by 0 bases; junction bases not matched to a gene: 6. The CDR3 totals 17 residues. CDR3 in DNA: TGCGCCAGCAGCTTGGTTTGGACAGGGGACATGAACACTGAAGCTTTCTTT. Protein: CASSLVWTGDMNTEAFF.

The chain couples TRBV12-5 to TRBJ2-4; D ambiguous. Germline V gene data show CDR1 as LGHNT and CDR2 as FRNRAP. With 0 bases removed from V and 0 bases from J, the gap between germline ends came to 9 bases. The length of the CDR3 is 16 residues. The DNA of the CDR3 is TGTGCTAGTGGTTTGGTCCTACACAGAGCCAAAAACATTCAGTACTTC. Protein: CASGLVLHRAKNIQYF. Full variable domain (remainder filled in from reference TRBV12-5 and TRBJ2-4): DARVTQTPRHKVTEMGQEVTMRCQPILGHNTVFWYRQTMMQGLELLAYFRNRAPLDDSGMPKDRFSAEMPDATLATLKIQPSEPRDSAVYFCASGLVLHRAKNIQYFGAGTRLSVL.